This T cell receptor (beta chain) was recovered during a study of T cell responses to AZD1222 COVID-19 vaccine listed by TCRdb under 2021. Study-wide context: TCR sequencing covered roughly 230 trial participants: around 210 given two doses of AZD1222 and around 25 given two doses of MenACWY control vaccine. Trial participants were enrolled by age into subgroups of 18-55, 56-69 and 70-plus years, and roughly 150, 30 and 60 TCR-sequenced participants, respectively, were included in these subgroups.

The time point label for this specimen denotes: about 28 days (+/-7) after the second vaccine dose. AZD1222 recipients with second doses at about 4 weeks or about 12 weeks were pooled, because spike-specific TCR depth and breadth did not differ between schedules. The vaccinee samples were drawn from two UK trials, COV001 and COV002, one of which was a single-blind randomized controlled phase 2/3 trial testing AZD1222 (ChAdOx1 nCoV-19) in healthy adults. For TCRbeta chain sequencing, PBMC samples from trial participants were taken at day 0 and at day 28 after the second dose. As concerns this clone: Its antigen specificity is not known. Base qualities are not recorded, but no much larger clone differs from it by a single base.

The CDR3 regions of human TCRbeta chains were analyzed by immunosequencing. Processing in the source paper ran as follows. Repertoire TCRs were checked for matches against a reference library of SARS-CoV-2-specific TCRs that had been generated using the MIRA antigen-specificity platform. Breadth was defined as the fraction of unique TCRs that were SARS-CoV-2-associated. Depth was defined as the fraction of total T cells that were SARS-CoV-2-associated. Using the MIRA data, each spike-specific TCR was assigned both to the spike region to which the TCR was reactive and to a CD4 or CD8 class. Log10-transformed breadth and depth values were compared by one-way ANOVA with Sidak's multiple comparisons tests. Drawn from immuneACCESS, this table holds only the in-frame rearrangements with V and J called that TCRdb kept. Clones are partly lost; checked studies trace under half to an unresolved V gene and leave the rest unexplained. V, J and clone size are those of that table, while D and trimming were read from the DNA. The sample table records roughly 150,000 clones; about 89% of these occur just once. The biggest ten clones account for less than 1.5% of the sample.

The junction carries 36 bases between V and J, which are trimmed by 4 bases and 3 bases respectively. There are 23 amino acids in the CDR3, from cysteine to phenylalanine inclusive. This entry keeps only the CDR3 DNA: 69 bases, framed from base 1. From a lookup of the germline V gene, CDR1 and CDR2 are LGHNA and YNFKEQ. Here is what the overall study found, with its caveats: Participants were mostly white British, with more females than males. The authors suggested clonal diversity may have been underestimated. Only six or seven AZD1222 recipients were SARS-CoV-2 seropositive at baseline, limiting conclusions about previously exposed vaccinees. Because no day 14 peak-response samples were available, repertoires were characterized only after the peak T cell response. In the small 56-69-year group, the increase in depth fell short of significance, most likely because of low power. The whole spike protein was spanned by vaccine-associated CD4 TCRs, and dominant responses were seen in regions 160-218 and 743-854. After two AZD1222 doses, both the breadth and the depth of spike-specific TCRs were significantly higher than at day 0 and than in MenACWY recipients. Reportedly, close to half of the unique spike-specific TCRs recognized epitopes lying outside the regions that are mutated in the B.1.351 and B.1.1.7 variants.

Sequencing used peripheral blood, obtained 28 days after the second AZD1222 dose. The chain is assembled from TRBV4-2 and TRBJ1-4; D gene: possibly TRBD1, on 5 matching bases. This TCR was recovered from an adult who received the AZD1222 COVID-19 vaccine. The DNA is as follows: TGTGCCAGCAGCCGATATCTATTAACCGGGCAGGGTAGCCAGAGTGGGGCTAATGAAAAACTGTTTTTT. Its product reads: CASSRYLLTGQGSQSGANEKLFF.